This TCR beta chain was recovered during a study of low-dose radiotherapy and immunotherapy resistance in tumors. Study-wide context: Each patient was administered nivolumab intravenously at 240 mg, which was a flat dose, every two weeks, along with intravenous ipilimumab at 1 mg/kg every six weeks.

With TRAV- and TRBV-specific primers, first-strand cDNA was made, covering the alpha and beta chains. Both a constant-region primer and a V-primer adapter served to amplify TCRs across roughly 21 PCR cycles. Using its own MiXCR run on the reads, TCRdb lists one record per CDR3 protein. This repertoire shows about 16,000 distinct CDR3 sequences, about 74% found once; its top ten account for about an eighth. V lost 0 bases and J 5 bases, leaving 15 bases between the germline ends. Per the germline V gene, CDR1 is SGHRS and CDR2 is YFSETQ. The CDR3 consists of 15 residues. Donors, who were enrolled in a single-arm phase I dose-escalation trial, received nivolumab, ipilimumab, aspirin, low-dose cyclophosphamide and low-dose radiotherapy. Tumors of eligible patients were advanced, solid and lacking tumor-infiltrating lymphocytes.

This TCR came from a human donor with advanced metastatic prostate, ovarian, gallbladder or colorectal cancer (not recorded which). This table probably holds off-target reads from a library built for another chain. The chain joins TRBV5-1 to TRBJ2-7; a possible D gene is TRBD2 (7 bases). The CDR3 region is CASSLAGGRSDEQYF. Written as DNA, the CDR3 is TGCGCCAGCAGCTTGGCCGGGGGGCGTTCCGACGAGCAGTACTTC.